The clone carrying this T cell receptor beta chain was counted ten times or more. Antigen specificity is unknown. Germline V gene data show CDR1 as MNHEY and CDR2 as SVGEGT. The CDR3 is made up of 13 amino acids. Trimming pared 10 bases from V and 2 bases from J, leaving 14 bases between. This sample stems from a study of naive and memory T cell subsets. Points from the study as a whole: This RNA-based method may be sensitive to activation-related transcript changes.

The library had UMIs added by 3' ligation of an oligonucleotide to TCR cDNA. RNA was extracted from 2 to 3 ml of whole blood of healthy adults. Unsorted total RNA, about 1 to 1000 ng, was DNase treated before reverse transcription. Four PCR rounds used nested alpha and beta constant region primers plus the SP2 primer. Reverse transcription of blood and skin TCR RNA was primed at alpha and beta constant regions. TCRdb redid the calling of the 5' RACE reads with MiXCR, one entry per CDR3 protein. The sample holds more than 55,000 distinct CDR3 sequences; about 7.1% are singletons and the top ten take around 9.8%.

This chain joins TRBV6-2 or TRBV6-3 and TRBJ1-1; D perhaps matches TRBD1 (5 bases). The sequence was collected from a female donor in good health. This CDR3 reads CATLRQLNTEAFF. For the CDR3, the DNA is TGTGCCACCTTGCGACAGCTAAACACTGAAGCTTTCTTT.